This T cell receptor (beta chain) comes out of a study of T cells in Graves' hyperthyroidism and ophthalmopathy. Whole-study results and caveats: From stable hyperthyroidism, ophthalmopathy was separated by a 13 V-J model.

Trimming cost V 0 bases and J 7 bases, with 16 bases left between them. The CDR3 has 15 residues. Germline assignment: CDR1 SGHAT and CDR2 FQNNGV. This clonotype showed up just a few times. Its antigen is still unknown. Not enrolled were patients with uncontrolled infection, other autoimmune disease, pregnancy or lactation. RNA transcripts provided the source from which TCR beta CDR3 regions were amplified. TCR CDR3 underwent first-round RT-PCR with the HTBI primer set. TCRdb analysed the multiplex PCR reads with MiXCR anew, one entry per CDR3 protein. The sample contains over 650,000 distinct CDR3 sequences, about 45% of which appear only once.

Input material: peripheral blood or thyroid tissue (not recorded which). The TCR was taken from an adult man with Graves' disease, either hyperthyroidism or ophthalmopathy (not recorded which). This sequence joins TRBV11-2 and TRBJ2-7; a weak D match, TRBD1 (5 bases). CDR3: CASSLDRNRGGEQYF. In DNA form, the CDR3 reads TGTGCCAGCAGCTTAGATCGGAATAGGGGTGGGGAGCAGTACTTC.